This T cell receptor (beta chain) emerged from a study of cytomegalovirus exposure and HLA in healthy donors. Overall study context: Of around 400 genotyped donors, roughly 81% grouped in the Caucasian-associated ancestry cluster.

On this clone: Its antigen remains unknown.

The PCR had 60 Vbeta and 13 Jbeta primers. Assay: immunoSEQ multiplex PCR; the TCRdb copy retains only in-frame clones and omits some. The top ten clones hold 2.5% to 3% of a sample with approximately 150,000 clones, roughly 85% of them seen once. Study-level results: The classifier was said to identify cytomegalovirus status with high specificity and sensitivity. The authors later linked a missense DCLRE1C variant to TCR beta V- and J-gene trimming.

Sequenced: PBMCs. The TCR sequence derives from a young man in good health and CMV-seropositive.

CDR3 in DNA: TGTGCCAGCAGCGTGCGGAAAACTGGGTACAATGAGCAGTTCTTC. Amino acids: CASSVRKTGYNEQFF. The chain uses TRBV11-3 and TRBJ2-1; the D is unclear. The germline V and J ends were trimmed by 5 bases and 4 bases, with 15 bases remaining between them. Germline lookup yields CDR1 SGHNT and CDR2 YENEEA. The CDR3 has 15 residues.